This T cell receptor (beta chain) emerged from a study of cytomegalovirus exposure and HLA in healthy donors. In the study overall: About 85 million unique TCR sequences came from HLA-typed donors in an early release. Study conclusions and caveats: TCR beta V- and J-gene trimming, according to a later analysis, was linked to a missense DCLRE1C variant. HLA restriction was apparent for most CMV-associated TCR beta chains in a later analysis. After further analysis at a later stage, 16,951 TCR beta sequences were associated with HLA alleles at 0.05 false discovery rate.

The CDR3 loop spans 14 amino acids. CDR1 is SGHRS and CDR2 is YFSETQ in the germline V gene. After removal of 6 bases from V and 0 bases from J, the junction contained 2 bases not matched to a gene. With respect to this clone: Its antigen is currently unknown.

Amplification used 60 Vbeta primers and 13 Jbeta primers. Method: immunoSEQ multiplex PCR; TCRdb's copy keeps in-frame clones and lacks some. The table includes roughly 200,000 clones, 65% to 90% detected once. The sequence was obtained from a woman in her 30s in good health and CMV-seronegative. The sample taken for sequencing was PBMCs. The chain recombines TRBV5-1 with TRBJ1-4; 7 bases are a match to TRBD1. CDR3 nucleotides: TGCGCCAGCACTACAGGGGCAACTAATGAAAAACTGTTTTTT. This gives the protein CASTTGATNEKLFF.